The present T cell receptor (beta chain) was sequenced within a study of technical replicates of blood from several donors. Sequenced by immunoSEQ multiplex PCR; TCRdb stores in-frame clones only, minus some. Among fewer than 80,000 clones, around 86% were seen once, and the ten largest hold 4.8%. This clone showed up just once. Per the germline V gene, CDR1 is SNHLY and CDR2 is FYNNEI. V shed 1 base and J shed 8 bases, with 27 bases lying between them. This CDR3 is built from 19 residues. The V gene is TRBV2, the J gene TRBJ2-1, with D perhaps matching TRBD2 (6 bases). Sequencing was done on a sample of PBMCs. This clonotype was obtained from a human donor in good health. Some clones in this sample may be carry-over from other donors' samples. CDR3 in amino acids: CASSEEISGRGPRPYEQFF. The CDR3 nucleotides are TGTGCCAGCAGTGAAGAGATTAGCGGTAGGGGTCCCCGGCCCTATGAGCAGTTCTTC.